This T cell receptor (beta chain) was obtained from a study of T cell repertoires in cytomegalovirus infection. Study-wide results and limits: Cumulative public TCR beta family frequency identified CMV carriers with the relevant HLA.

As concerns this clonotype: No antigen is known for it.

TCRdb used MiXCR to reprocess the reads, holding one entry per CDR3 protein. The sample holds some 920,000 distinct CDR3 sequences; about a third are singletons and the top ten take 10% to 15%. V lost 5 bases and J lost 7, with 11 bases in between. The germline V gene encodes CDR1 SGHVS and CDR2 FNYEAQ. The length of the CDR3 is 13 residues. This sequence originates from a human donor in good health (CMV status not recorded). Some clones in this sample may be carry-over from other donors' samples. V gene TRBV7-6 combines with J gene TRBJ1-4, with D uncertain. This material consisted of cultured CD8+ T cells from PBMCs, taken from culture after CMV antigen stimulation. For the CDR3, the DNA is TGTGCCAGCAGCCCCCCCAGTCGTGAAAAACTGTTTTTT. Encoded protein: CASSPPSREKLFF.